Below are 4 T cell receptor beta chains sequenced from a single sample in a study of shared clonotypes between healthy human individuals. Here immunoSEQ multiplex PCR was the method, and the copy in TCRdb shows in-frame clones only, minus some. The table has some 200,000 clones, over 80% seen once; the top ten hold 0.067%. Sequencing used naive CD4+ T cells sorted from blood. Subset defined: CD45RA+ positively selected. The source is a woman in her 30s in good health.

The chain is built from TRBV5-1 and TRBJ2-5; no firm D call. The DNA end lines up better with TRBJ2-7; the J call may be wrong. Looked up from germline, CDR1 is SGHRS and CDR2 is YFSETQ. The length of the CDR3 is 13 residues. The CDR3 nucleotides read TGCGCCAGCAGCCCGTCTGACGAGGACGAGCAGTACTTC. This encodes CASSPSDEDEQYF.

This clone was counted a few times. The V gene is TRBV28, the J gene TRBJ1-5; 7 bases map to TRBD1. The CDR3 extends over 14 amino acids. V was clipped by 5 bases and J by 5 bases; unmatched bases: 6. Germline CDR1 is MDHEN and CDR2 is SYDVKM. For the CDR3, the DNA is TGTGCCAGCAGTAGGGACAGACCAGATCAGCCCCAGCATTTT. Encoded protein: CASSRDRPDQPQHF.

This chain uses TRBV5-1 with TRBJ1-2, with D possibly TRBD1 on 6 matching bases. This CDR3 has 16 residues. The germline CDR1 and CDR2 sequences are SGHRS and YFSETQ. V was pared by 0 bases and J by 7 bases, with 19 bases between. The CDR3 sequence: CASSLGWAGELAGYTF. The CDR3 bases are TGCGCCAGCAGCTTGGGTTGGGCAGGGGAGCTGGCTGGCTACACCTTC.

The chain is built from TRBV28 and TRBJ1-4; D unresolved. V was pared by 2 bases and J by 4 bases, with 2 bases between. In germline, CDR1 is MDHEN, CDR2 SYDVKM. The CDR3 contains 12 residues. The CDR3 protein is CASSLLNEKLFF. CDR3 nucleotides: TGTGCCAGCAGTTTACTTAATGAAAAACTGTTTTTT.